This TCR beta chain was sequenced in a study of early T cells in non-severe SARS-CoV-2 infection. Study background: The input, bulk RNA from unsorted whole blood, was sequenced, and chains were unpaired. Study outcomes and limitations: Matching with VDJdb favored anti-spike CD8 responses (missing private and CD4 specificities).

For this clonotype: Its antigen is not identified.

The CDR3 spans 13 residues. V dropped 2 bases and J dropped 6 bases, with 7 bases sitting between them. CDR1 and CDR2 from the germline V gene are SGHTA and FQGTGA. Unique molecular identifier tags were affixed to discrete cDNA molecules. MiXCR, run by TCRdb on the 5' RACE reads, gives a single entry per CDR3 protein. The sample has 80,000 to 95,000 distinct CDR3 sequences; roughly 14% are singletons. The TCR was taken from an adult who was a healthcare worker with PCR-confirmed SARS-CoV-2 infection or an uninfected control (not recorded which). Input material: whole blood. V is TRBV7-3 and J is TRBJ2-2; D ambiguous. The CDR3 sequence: CASSLEVAGELFF. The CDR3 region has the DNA TGTGCCAGCAGCTTAGAGGTCGCCGGGGAGCTGTTTTTT.